Presented here are 14 T cell receptor beta chains from one specimen sequenced in a study of regulatory T cells in long-lasting Graves disease. Construction of TCR beta libraries relied on iRepertoire HTBI primers and on Arm-PCR targeting CDR3 regions. From the multiplex PCR reads, TCRdb called clonotypes with MiXCR, one entry per CDR3 protein. The table lists 400,000 to 500,000 distinct CDR3 sequences, more than 12% of them singletons. The time point: newly diagnosed GD, antithyroid drugs for less than 3 months. From RNA extracted from PBMCs, the TCR library was made. The same data also went into a second study, on T cells in Graves' hyperthyroidism and ophthalmopathy.

Here the sequenced sample was peripheral blood mononuclear cells (PBMCs), taken at new diagnosis, from a patient treated with antithyroid drugs. Receptors originate from a woman aged 30 to 39 with Graves disease.

This clonotype was seen many times. V is TRBV5-5 and J is TRBJ2-5, with D tentatively TRBD1 or TRBD2 (6 bases each). CDR3 length equals 16 residues. The V gene lost 3 bases and the J gene lost 4 bases, with 19 bases spanning the gap. The germline gives CDR1 SGHKS, CDR2 YYEKEE (reference sequence). The CDR3 DNA follows: TGTGCCAGCAGCTCCCCCGGAGGGGGAGGAGGAGAGACCCAGTACTTC. Translating it yields CASSSPGGGGGETQYF.

A remark on this clonotype: A read error may explain this, as a much larger clone is one base away. The gene calls are TRBV28 and TRBJ2-2; no clear D gene. Germline lookup yields CDR1 MDHEN and CDR2 SYDVKM. The CDR3 length is 13 residues. The CDR3 DNA is TGTGTCAGCAGCTCACCGAACACCGGGGAGCTGTTTTTT. Amino acids: CVSSSPNTGELFF.

This clonotype was seen only a few times. At one end the junction does not follow the germline gene, possibly because of a read error. V gene TRBV19 combines with J gene TRBJ1-5; D is ambiguous. Germline V gene sequence: CDR1 LNHDA, CDR2 SQIVND (reference sequence). This CDR3 comprises 12 residues. The CDR3 DNA follows: TGCTCAGTCGGGCAGAGCAATCAGCCCCAGCATTTT. Residues: CSVGQSNQPQHF.

This clonotype was seen at least ten times. V usage is TRBV5-1 and J usage is TRBJ2-1, with 8 bases matching TRBD2. V lost 1 base to trimming and J lost 3 bases; unmatched junction nucleotides: 3. The CDR3 extends over 15 amino acids. The germline gives CDR1 SGHRS, CDR2 YFSETQ. CDR3 residues: CASSLISGNYNEQFF. CDR3 nucleotides: TGCGCCAGCAGCTTGATTAGCGGGAACTACAATGAGCAGTTCTTC.

This chain joins TRBV19 and TRBJ2-2; D not resolved. The V and J ends lost 5 bases and 5 bases respectively, with 9 bases between them. In germline, CDR1 is LNHDA, CDR2 SQIVND (reference sequence). CDR3 size: 13 residues. The CDR3 region is CASSFARTGELFF. CDR3 sequence (DNA): TGTGCCAGTAGTTTCGCTAGGACCGGGGAGCTGTTTTTT.

This clonotype showed up just a few times. The chain couples TRBV10-3 to TRBJ2-6, with TRBD1 identical over 8 bases. This CDR3 region has 17 residues. The V gene end was trimmed by 8 bases and the J gene end by 0 bases; junction bases not matched to a gene: 9. Germline V gene sequence: CDR1 ENHRY, CDR2 SYGVKD. The CDR3 loop reads CAIAPTGGSSGANVLTF. The CDR3 bases are TGTGCCATCGCCCCAACAGGGGGGAGCTCTGGGGCCAACGTCCTGACTTTC.

V gene TRBV24-1 combines with J gene TRBJ2-5; D uncertain. The length of the CDR3 is 15 residues. V was clipped by 3 bases and J by 4 bases, with 14 bases between them. From germline, CDR1 is KGHDR and CDR2 SFDVKD. The CDR3 bases are TGTGCCACCAGTGATCCAGCCTCGGGCTTAGAGACCCAGTACTTC. Residues: CATSDPASGLETQYF.

This clonotype has a count of ten or more. CDR3 in amino acids: CSAGGGRSTEAFF. CDR3 in DNA: TGCAGTGCAGGGGGAGGAAGGTCCACTGAAGCTTTCTTT. This chain uses TRBV20-1 with TRBJ1-1; possible D gene TRBD1, 6 bases. CDR3 length: 13 residues. The germline V gene encodes CDR1 DFQATT and CDR2 SNEGSKA (reference sequence). V lost 6 bases to trimming and J lost 4 bases, with 15 bases between them.

This clonotype was seen only a few times. The junction and the germline gene differ at one end; a read error may be behind it. This chain joins TRBV7-9 and TRBJ2-5; 9 nucleotides align to TRBD1. Germline V gene data show CDR1 as SEHNR and CDR2 as FQNEAQ (reference sequence). The length of the CDR3 is 16 residues. CDR3 protein: CASSIAPGQGQEIQYF. For the CDR3, the DNA is TGTGCCAGCAGCATCGCCCCGGGACAGGGACAAGAGATCCAGTACTTC.

With respect to this clonotype: A read error is the likely source, as a far larger clone sits one nucleotide away. V gene TRBV11-3 combines with J gene TRBJ2-4; D tentatively reads TRBD1 or TRBD2 (5 bases each). The V and J ends lost 5 bases and 0 bases respectively, with 14 bases between them. CDR1 SGHNT and CDR2 YENEEA come from the germline V gene. This CDR3 is built from 16 residues. CDR3 sequence (DNA): TGTGCCAGCAGCCATGACGGGGACGTAGCCAAAAACATTCAGTACTTC. It is translated as CASSHDGDVAKNIQYF.

This clonotype was seen at least ten times. V gene TRBV12-3 or TRBV12-4 combines with J gene TRBJ1-1; D gene unclear. This CDR3 spans 13 amino acids. The V gene lost 7 bases and the J gene lost 1 base, with 10 bases spanning the gap. CDR3 protein: CASNPGGNTEAFF. In DNA form, the CDR3 reads TGTGCCAGCAACCCGGGAGGGAACACTGAAGCTTTCTTT.

Comments on this clonotype: A much larger clone sits a single nucleotide away, making a read error possible. Given the absence of the conserved phenylalanine or tryptophan at the CDR3 end, a read error is likely. The chain combines TRBV30 with TRBJ2-7; no clear D. V lost 4 bases to trimming and J lost 2 bases, with 6 bases between them. Germline CDR1 and CDR2: GTSNPN and SVGIG (reference sequence). The CDR3 has 11 amino acids. The CDR3 loop reads CAWKGAYEQYY. CDR3 DNA sequence: TGTGCCTGGAAGGGTGCCTACGAGCAGTACTAC.

This clonotype was seen repeatedly, ten times or more. The rearrangement joins TRBV7-3 to TRBJ2-5; D perhaps matches TRBD2 (6 bases). Trimming pared 5 bases from V and 3 bases from J, leaving 19 bases between. Germline CDR1 and CDR2: SGHTA and FQGTGA. This CDR3 spans 16 amino acids. The CDR3 region is CASSPKYRTTEETQYF. CDR3 coding DNA: TGTGCCAGCAGCCCCAAGTATCGGACTACCGAAGAGACCCAGTACTTC.

There are a few counts of this clonotype. The chain joins TRBV19 to TRBJ2-7; 10 positions agree with TRBD2. This CDR3 region has 13 residues. V dropped 9 bases and J dropped 6; count of bases not matched to a gene: 8. Germline V gene lookup returns CDR1 LNHDA and CDR2 SQIVND (reference sequence). The CDR3 is CARTSGRAREQYF. The CDR3, as DNA: TGTGCCAGGACAAGCGGGAGGGCGCGCGAGCAGTACTTC.